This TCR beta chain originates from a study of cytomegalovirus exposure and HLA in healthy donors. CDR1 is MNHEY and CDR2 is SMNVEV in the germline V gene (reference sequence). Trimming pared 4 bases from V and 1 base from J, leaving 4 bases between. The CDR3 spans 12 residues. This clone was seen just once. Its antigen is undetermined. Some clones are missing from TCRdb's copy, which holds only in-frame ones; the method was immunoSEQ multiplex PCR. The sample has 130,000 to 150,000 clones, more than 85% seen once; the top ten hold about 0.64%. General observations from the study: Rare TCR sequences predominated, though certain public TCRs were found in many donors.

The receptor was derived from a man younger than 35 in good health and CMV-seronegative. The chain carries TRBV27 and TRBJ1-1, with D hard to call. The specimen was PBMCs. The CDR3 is CASSSGNTEAFF. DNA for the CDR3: TGTGCCAGCAGTTCCGGGAACACTGAAGCTTTCTTT.